This TCR beta chain was profiled in a study of blood T cell repertoires in COVID-19. Across the study: The analysed material was cDNA or gDNA that came from T cells, B-cell-depleted T cells, or PBMCs.

The germline CDR1 and CDR2 sequences are SGDLS and YYNGEE. The CDR3 runs 16 residues. The ends were cut back, 4 bases at V and 0 bases at J, with 17 bases in the middle. Clones were read by immunoSEQ multiplex PCR, and TCRdb kept only the in-frame ones, dropping some. The sample lists nearly 80,000 clones; 65% to 85% were seen once. This clonotype was obtained from a man aged 55 to 70 with active or convalescent COVID-19. The chain uses TRBV9 and TRBJ2-7, with TRBD1 as a possible D gene (6 bases). Material for sequencing was peripheral blood. The DNA of the CDR3 is TGTGCCAGCAGCCCGCAGGACAGAACCATCTCCTACGAGCAGTACTTC. Translated, it gives CASSPQDRTISYEQYF.